This T cell receptor (beta chain) emerged from a study of CD8+ T cells in alopecia areata. V was clipped by 3 bases and J by 7 bases, with 13 bases between them. This CDR3 is built from 13 residues. Per the germline V gene, CDR1 is SGDLS and CDR2 is YYNGEE. The sample's treatment: oral pan-JAK inhibitor, 5-10 mg twice daily. This clone occurred many times. Extracted RNA was reverse transcribed, and the resulting cDNA served as sequencing template. Profiling relied on immunoSEQ multiplex PCR, and the TCRdb table lists in-frame clones only, not all of them. The table records fewer than 250,000 clones, more than 30% of them present only once.

The receptor's source is a human donor with alopecia areata. Here the sequenced sample was CD4+ T cells sorted from blood, taken at roughly week 30, from a patient treated with tofacitinib. This chain joins TRBV9 and TRBJ1-2, with D unresolved. The CDR3 DNA sequence: TGTGCCAGCAGCGCCCAGGAAAACGGTGGCTACACCTTC. Encoded protein: CASSAQENGGYTF.